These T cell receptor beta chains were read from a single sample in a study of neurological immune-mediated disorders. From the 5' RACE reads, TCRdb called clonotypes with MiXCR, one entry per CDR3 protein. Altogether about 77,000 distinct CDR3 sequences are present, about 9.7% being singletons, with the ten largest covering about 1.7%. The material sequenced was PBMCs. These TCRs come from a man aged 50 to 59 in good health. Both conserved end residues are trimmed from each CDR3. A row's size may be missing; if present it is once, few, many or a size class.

cdr3_aa: SAIGAGPNHPQH; clone_size: -; cdr3_length: 12; j_call: TRBJ1-5; v_call: TRBV20-1
cdr3_aa: ASSLATANYGYT; clone_size: many; cdr3_length: 12; j_call: TRBJ1-2; v_call: TRBV5-5
cdr3_aa: SAWDRNNQPQH; clone_size: many; cdr3_length: 11; j_call: TRBJ1-5; v_call: TRBV20-1
cdr3_aa: ASSSAGSNNQPQH; clone_size: many; cdr3_length: 13; j_call: TRBJ1-5; v_call: TRBV7-2
cdr3_aa: ASSLGSSGKETQY; clone_size: many; cdr3_length: 13; j_call: TRBJ2-5; v_call: TRBV5-1
cdr3_aa: ASSIQRGEQF; clone_size: many; cdr3_length: 10; j_call: TRBJ2-1; v_call: TRBV19
cdr3_aa: ASRTGGITEAF; clone_size: many; cdr3_length: 11; j_call: TRBJ1-1; v_call: TRBV6-1
cdr3_aa: SVGSGADTQY; clone_size: many; cdr3_length: 10; j_call: TRBJ2-3; v_call: TRBV29-1
cdr3_aa: ASSSNLGSGTYNEQF; clone_size: many; cdr3_length: 15; j_call: TRBJ2-1; v_call: TRBV5-6
cdr3_aa: SAGDRRFNEQF; clone_size: many; cdr3_length: 11; j_call: TRBJ2-1; v_call: TRBV20-1
cdr3_aa: SAGTLASYSNQPQH; clone_size: many; cdr3_length: 14; j_call: TRBJ1-5; v_call: TRBV20-1
cdr3_aa: ASSFSGATTDTQY; clone_size: many; cdr3_length: 13; j_call: TRBJ2-3; v_call: TRBV5-1
cdr3_aa: ASSLSQAPEKLF; clone_size: many; cdr3_length: 12; j_call: TRBJ1-4; v_call: TRBV5-1
cdr3_aa: ASQVGNTIY; clone_size: many; cdr3_length: 9; j_call: TRBJ1-3; v_call: TRBV5-1
cdr3_aa: ASSNGLGETQY; clone_size: many; cdr3_length: 11; j_call: TRBJ2-5; v_call: TRBV5-1
cdr3_aa: SARPGDLNQPQH; clone_size: many; cdr3_length: 12; j_call: TRBJ1-5; v_call: TRBV20-1
cdr3_aa: ASSSQLLVTQY; clone_size: many; cdr3_length: 11; j_call: TRBJ2-5; v_call: TRBV5-1
cdr3_aa: ASRAGTAGTSGANEQF; clone_size: -; cdr3_length: 16; j_call: TRBJ2-1; v_call: TRBV6-1
cdr3_aa: ASSSDRGNEQF; clone_size: many; cdr3_length: 11; j_call: TRBJ2-1; v_call: TRBV5-1
cdr3_aa: ASSLAGGYEQY; clone_size: many; cdr3_length: 11; j_call: TRBJ2-7; v_call: TRBV7-2
cdr3_aa: ATSRDPRKLAGAHNEQF; clone_size: many; cdr3_length: 17; j_call: TRBJ2-1; v_call: TRBV15
cdr3_aa: ASSIQPGTGQY; clone_size: many; cdr3_length: 11; j_call: TRBJ2-3; v_call: TRBV2
cdr3_aa: ASSRDGYNQPQH; clone_size: many; cdr3_length: 12; j_call: TRBJ1-5; v_call: TRBV7-9
cdr3_aa: ASSGTAVAGSPLH; clone_size: -; cdr3_length: 13; j_call: TRBJ1-6; v_call: TRBV10-1
cdr3_aa: ASSSLPGLYEQY; clone_size: many; cdr3_length: 12; j_call: TRBJ2-7; v_call: TRBV7-2
cdr3_aa: ASKDASKLYGYT; clone_size: many; cdr3_length: 12; j_call: TRBJ1-2; v_call: TRBV6-5
cdr3_aa: ASSQDRGASSYNEQF; clone_size: many; cdr3_length: 15; j_call: TRBJ2-1; v_call: TRBV4-2
cdr3_aa: ATSRQASSGNTIY; clone_size: many; cdr3_length: 13; j_call: TRBJ1-3; v_call: TRBV24-1
cdr3_aa: ATSDSGRVTYNEQF; clone_size: many; cdr3_length: 14; j_call: TRBJ2-1; v_call: TRBV24-1
cdr3_aa: ASSIGGSADTQY; clone_size: many; cdr3_length: 12; j_call: TRBJ2-3; v_call: TRBV5-1
cdr3_aa: ASSLHLTASGNTIY; clone_size: many; cdr3_length: 14; j_call: TRBJ1-3; v_call: TRBV7-9
cdr3_aa: ATSTRTSGDEQY; clone_size: many; cdr3_length: 12; j_call: TRBJ2-7; v_call: TRBV15
cdr3_aa: ASSLSKGDLEQY; clone_size: many; cdr3_length: 12; j_call: TRBJ2-7; v_call: TRBV7-8
cdr3_aa: ASSLNGPTGGVGKLF; clone_size: many; cdr3_length: 15; j_call: TRBJ1-4; v_call: TRBV7-6
cdr3_aa: ASSLVGHDGELF; clone_size: many; cdr3_length: 12; j_call: TRBJ2-2; v_call: TRBV5-1
cdr3_aa: ASSLAPMGLGANVLT; clone_size: few; cdr3_length: 15; j_call: TRBJ2-6; v_call: TRBV7-2
cdr3_aa: ASSLSGQGPRTEAF; clone_size: few; cdr3_length: 14; j_call: TRBJ1-1; v_call: TRBV7-3
cdr3_aa: SVEAWDSIQETQY; clone_size: -; cdr3_length: 13; j_call: -; v_call: TRBV29-1
cdr3_aa: ASNKGGNYGYT; clone_size: many; cdr3_length: 11; j_call: TRBJ1-2; v_call: TRBV6-6
cdr3_aa: ASSFSTSGRLAGELF; clone_size: -; cdr3_length: 15; j_call: TRBJ2-2; v_call: TRBV7-2
cdr3_aa: SAGAADGGPPETQY; clone_size: -; cdr3_length: 14; j_call: TRBJ2-5; v_call: TRBV20-1
cdr3_aa: ASSPLKLFQNTEAF; clone_size: many; cdr3_length: 14; j_call: TRBJ1-1; v_call: TRBV12-3/TRBV12-4
cdr3_aa: ASSEALQGYGYT; clone_size: many; cdr3_length: 12; j_call: TRBJ1-2; v_call: TRBV6-1
cdr3_aa: ASTLGGTGRGTEAF; clone_size: many; cdr3_length: 14; j_call: TRBJ1-1; v_call: TRBV7-2
cdr3_aa: ASSTPTSGAGQF; clone_size: many; cdr3_length: 12; j_call: TRBJ2-1; v_call: TRBV9
cdr3_aa: ASRAGQNTGELF; clone_size: many; cdr3_length: 12; j_call: TRBJ2-2; v_call: TRBV5-1
cdr3_aa: SASNGGPDQPQH; clone_size: many; cdr3_length: 12; j_call: TRBJ1-5; v_call: TRBV20-1
cdr3_aa: SALGGFEAF; clone_size: many; cdr3_length: 9; j_call: TRBJ1-1; v_call: TRBV20-1
cdr3_aa: ASSQEKGVSYEQY; clone_size: many; cdr3_length: 13; j_call: TRBJ2-7; v_call: TRBV7-2
cdr3_aa: ASSLGRTNTEAF; clone_size: many; cdr3_length: 12; j_call: TRBJ1-1; v_call: TRBV5-1